The rows below give T cell receptor beta chains drawn from one sample of a study of technical replicates of blood from a handful of donors. Profiled with immunoSEQ multiplex PCR; TCRdb holds only in-frame clones, not every one. The table records about 70,000 clones, 92% of them present only once. Sequencing was performed on T cells isolated from PBMCs. Source of these receptors: a human donor in good health. CDR3s include the opening cysteine and the closing phenylalanine or tryptophan. D genes are given only for firm matches. The size field is filled for only some rows; it gives once, few, many or a size class.

TRBV15,16,.,.,TRBJ2-6,TGTGCCACCAGCAGAGAAGGAGGGACTGGGGCCAACGTCCTGACTTTC,CATSREGGTGANVLTF
TRBV4-1,15,.,.,TRBJ2-7,TGCGCCAGCAGCCAAGGTAATAGCGAGGCCTACGAGCAGTACTTC,CASSQGNSEAYEQYF
TRBV5-4,15,TRBD2,.,TRBJ2-1,TGTGCCAGCCGCGCGGGAGGGCCGGTTCTGGATGAGCAGTTCTTC,CASRAGGPVLDEQFF
TRBV13,17,TRBD2,.,TRBJ2-3,TGTGCCAGCAGCTTTTTACTAGCGGGAGGATCTACAGATACGCAGTATTTT,CASSFLLAGGSTDTQYF
TRBV7-9,16,.,.,TRBJ2-1,TGTGCCAGCAGCTCCGCGGGTTTTCTTGGGAGGAATGAGCAGTTCTTC,CASSSAGFLGRNEQFF
TRBV7-9,15,TRBD2,.,TRBJ2-7,TGTGCCAGCAGCTTACTAGCGGGAGGATCCTACGAGCAGTACTTC,CASSLLAGGSYEQYF
TRBV6-5,13,.,.,TRBJ2-1,TGTGCCAGCAGTTACGTGGCGGGATTTGAGCAGTTCTTC,CASSYVAGFEQFF
TRBV6-6,14,.,once,TRBJ2-7,TGTGCCAGCAGGACCCAGGGGGGAGACTACGAGCAGTACTTC,CASRTQGGDYEQYF
TRBV10-3,12,.,.,TRBJ2-5,TGTGCCGCCGGACCGGGATACGAGACCCAGTACTTC,CAAGPGYETQYF
TRBV19,13,TRBD1,.,TRBJ1-5,TGTGCCAGTAGTGGGACAGTCAATCAGCCCCAGCATTTT,CASSGTVNQPQHF
TRBV7-9,17,.,.,TRBJ1-4,TGTGCCAGCAGCAAGGGGTCGGGGCAGGGGATTAACGAAAAACTGTTTTTT,CASSKGSGQGINEKLFF
TRBV4-1,16,.,.,TRBJ2-2,TGCGCCAGCAGCCAGGCTACAGGGCTGAACACCGGGGAGCTGTTTTTT,CASSQATGLNTGELFF
TRBV4-3,19,TRBD2,.,TRBJ2-7,TGCGCCAGCAGCCAAGATCGGGGGACTAGCGGGAGGGAGTTCTACGAGCAGTACTTC,CASSQDRGTSGREFYEQYF
TRBV13,11,.,once,TRBJ2-3,TGTGCCAGCAGCTCGTCAGATACGCAGTATTTT,CASSSSDTQYF
TRBV27,14,.,.,TRBJ1-2,TGTGCCAGCAGTTCCCTTCCCTCCCTCGGTGGCTACACCTTC,CASSSLPSLGGYTF
TRBV2,14,TRBD1,.,TRBJ2-2,TGTGCCAAATGGGACAGGGCAAACACCGGGGAGCTGTTTTTT,CAKWDRANTGELFF
TRBV28,16,TRBD1,.,TRBJ2-7,TGTGCCAGCAGTTTATCTGATCTGACAGGGCTCTACGAGCAGTACTTC,CASSLSDLTGLYEQYF
TRBV6-1,12,.,few,TRBJ1-5,TGTGCCAGCAGTGAAGGACTACAGCCCCAGCATTTT,CASSEGLQPQHF
TRBV19,17,.,.,TRBJ2-3,TGTGCCAGTAGTAGCGAACAGGGATACTCGATACTGGCTACGCAGTATTTT,CASSSEQGYSILATQYF
TRBV28,14,.,.,TRBJ1-4,TGTGCCAGCAGTCTTACAGGAACTAATGAAAAACTGTTTTTT,CASSLTGTNEKLFF
TRBV2,13,.,.,TRBJ2-3,TGTGCCAGCAGTGGGCCTTACACAGATACGCAGTATTTT,CASSGPYTDTQYF
TRBV7-9,14,.,.,TRBJ2-3,TGTGCCAGCAGCCAGGATACTTACGAGGATACGCAGTATTTT,CASSQDTYEDTQYF
TRBV15,14,.,.,TRBJ1-1,TGTGCCACCAGCAGAAACAGGGTAAACACTGAAGCTTTCTTT,CATSRNRVNTEAFF
TRBV27,13,.,.,TRBJ1-1,TGTGCCAGCAGTTTAATCGGGGAGACTGAAGCTTTCTTT,CASSLIGETEAFF
TRBV7-8,15,TRBD1,.,TRBJ1-1,TGTGCCAGCAGCTTAGGACCGGGACAGGCAGGTGAAGCTTTCTTT,CASSLGPGQAGEAFF
TRBV11-2,14,.,.,TRBJ1-1,TGTGCCAGCAGCTACCTTTTCGCCGGGACTGAAGCTTTCTTT,CASSYLFAGTEAFF
TRBV5-1,15,.,.,TRBJ2-2,TGCGCCAGCAGCTTTGGGTCGGGTGACACCGGGGAGCTGTTTTTT,CASSFGSGDTGELFF
TRBV21-1,17,.,.,TRBJ2-7,TGTGCCAGCAGCAACCTGACTAGCGGTATTCACAACTACGAGCAGTACTTC,CASSNLTSGIHNYEQYF
TRBV9,15,.,.,TRBJ1-2,TGTGCCAGCAGCGAGCAGGGGACACCAACATATGGCTACACCTTC,CASSEQGTPTYGYTF
TRBV4-3,15,TRBD2,.,TRBJ2-2,TGCGCCAGCAGCCCTTTGGGGGAGGGCACCGGGGAGCTGTTTTTT,CASSPLGEGTGELFF
TRBV28,14,.,.,TRBJ1-4,TGTGCCAGCAGTTTAAGTGGGGCTTATGAAAAACTGTTTTTT,CASSLSGAYEKLFF
TRBV11-3,14,.,.,TRBJ1-3,TGTGCCAGCAGCTTAGACAGGATCGGAAACACCATATATTTT,CASSLDRIGNTIYF
TRBV6-1,13,.,.,TRBJ1-5,TGTGCCAGCAGGGCAGGGGAGTATCAGCCCCAGCATTTT,CASRAGEYQPQHF
TRBV5-1,15,.,.,TRBJ1-1,TGCGCCAGCAGCTTGCAGGAGGGTCCGAACACTGAAGCTTTCTTT,CASSLQEGPNTEAFF
TRBV6-6,14,.,.,TRBJ1-5,TGTGCCAGCACCCCTGGGGGGGCATATCAGCCCCAGCATTTT,CASTPGGAYQPQHF
TRBV28,18,TRBD1,.,TRBJ1-5,TGTGCCAGCAGTTTGTACAGCCTAGGACAGGAAAGCAATCAGCCCCAGCATTTT,CASSLYSLGQESNQPQHF
TRBV5-6,13,.,.,TRBJ1-1,TGTGCCAGCAGTCCAGGGGAACGGCTGGAAGCTTTCTTT,CASSPGERLEAFF
TRBV28,13,TRBD2,once,TRBJ2-1,TGTGCCAGCAGCACGGGAGGGCCTAATGAGCAGTTCTTC,CASSTGGPNEQFF
TRBV6-6,13,.,.,TRBJ2-2,TGTGCCACTTCCAGGGTGGTGACCGGGGAGCTGTTTTTT,CATSRVVTGELFF
TRBV2,15,TRBD1,.,TRBJ1-5,TGTGCCAGCAGCATGGACAGGGGGCGAGGTCAGCCCCAGCATTTT,CASSMDRGRGQPQHF
TRBV2,15,.,.,TRBJ2-1,TGTGCCAGCAGGAGACAGGAGTCTACCTACAATGAGCAGTTCTTC,CASRRQESTYNEQFF
TRBV4-1,16,.,.,TRBJ2-3,TGCGCCAGCAGGCCCTCTGGGGCAGTAAGCACAGATACGCAGTATTTT,CASRPSGAVSTDTQYF
TRBV15,15,TRBD1,.,TRBJ2-5,TGTGCCACCAGCAGTTCCGACAGGGCTCTCCACTACCAGTACTTC,CATSSSDRALHYQYF
TRBV4-1,16,TRBD2,.,TRBJ2-3,TGCGCCAGCAGCTCTAGACTAGCGGGAGGCGCAGATACGCAGTATTTT,CASSSRLAGGADTQYF
TRBV7-6,17,.,.,TRBJ2-3,TGTGCCAGCAGCTTTTGGGAGAACAGCCAACCAACAGATACGCAGTATTTT,CASSFWENSQPTDTQYF
TRBV6-1,12,TRBD2,.,TRBJ2-7,TGTGCCAGCACCACTAGCGTCTACGAGCAGTACTTC,CASTTSVYEQYF
TRBV7-9,12,.,.,TRBJ1-1,TGTGCCAGCAGCTTCGGGGACACTGAAGCTTTCTTT,CASSFGDTEAFF
TRBV4-1,17,TRBD2,once,TRBJ2-1,TGCGCCAGCAGCCAAGGTATCGCTAGCGGGAGGAGAAATGAGCAGTTCTTC,CASSQGIASGRRNEQFF